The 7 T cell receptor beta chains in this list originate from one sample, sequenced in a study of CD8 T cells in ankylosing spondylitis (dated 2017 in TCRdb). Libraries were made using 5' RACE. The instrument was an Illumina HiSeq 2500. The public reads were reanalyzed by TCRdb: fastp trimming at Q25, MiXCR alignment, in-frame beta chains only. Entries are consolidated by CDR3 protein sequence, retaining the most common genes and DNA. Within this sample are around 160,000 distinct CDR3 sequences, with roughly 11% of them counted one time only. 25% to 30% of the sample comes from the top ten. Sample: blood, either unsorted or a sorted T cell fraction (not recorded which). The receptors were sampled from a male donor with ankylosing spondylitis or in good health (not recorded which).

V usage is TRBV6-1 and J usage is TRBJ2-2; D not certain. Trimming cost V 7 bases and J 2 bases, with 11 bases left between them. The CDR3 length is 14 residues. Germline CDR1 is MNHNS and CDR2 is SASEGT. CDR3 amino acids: CASIRAQNTGELFF. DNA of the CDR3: TGTGCCAGCATAAGGGCACAAAACACCGGGGAGCTGTTTTTT.

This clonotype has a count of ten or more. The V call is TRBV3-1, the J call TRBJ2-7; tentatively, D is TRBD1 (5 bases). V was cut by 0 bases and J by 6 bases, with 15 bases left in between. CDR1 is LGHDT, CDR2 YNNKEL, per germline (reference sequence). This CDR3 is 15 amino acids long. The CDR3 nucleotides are TGTGCCAGCAGCCAAGATCGGCCAGGGTCTCGCGAGCAGTACTTC. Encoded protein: CASSQDRPGSREQYF.

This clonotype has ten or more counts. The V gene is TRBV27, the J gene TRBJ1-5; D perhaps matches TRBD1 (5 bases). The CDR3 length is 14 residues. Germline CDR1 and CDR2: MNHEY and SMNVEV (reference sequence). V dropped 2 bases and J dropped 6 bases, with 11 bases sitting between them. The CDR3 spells CASSLHGAGQPQHF. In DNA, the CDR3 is TGTGCCAGCAGTTTACACGGGGCAGGTCAGCCCCAGCATTTT.

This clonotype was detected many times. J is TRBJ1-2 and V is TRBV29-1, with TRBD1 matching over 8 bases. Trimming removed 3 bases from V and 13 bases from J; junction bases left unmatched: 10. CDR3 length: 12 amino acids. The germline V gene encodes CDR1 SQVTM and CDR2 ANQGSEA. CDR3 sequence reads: CSVDSDREASTF. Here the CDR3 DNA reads TGCAGCGTTGATTCGGACAGGGAGGCGAGCACCTTC.

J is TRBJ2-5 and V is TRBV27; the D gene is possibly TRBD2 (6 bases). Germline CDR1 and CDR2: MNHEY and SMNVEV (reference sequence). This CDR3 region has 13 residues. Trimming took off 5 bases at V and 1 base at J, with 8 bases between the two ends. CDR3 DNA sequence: TGTGCCAGCAGTCGGAGGGTCCAAGAGACCCAGTACTTC. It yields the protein CASSRRVQETQYF.

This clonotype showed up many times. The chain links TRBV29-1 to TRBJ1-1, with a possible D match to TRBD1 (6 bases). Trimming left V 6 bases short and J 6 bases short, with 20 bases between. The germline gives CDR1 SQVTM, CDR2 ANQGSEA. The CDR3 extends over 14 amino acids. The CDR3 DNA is TGCAGCGTCCCCTCCGGGGGGCGGGGATCTGAAGCTTTCTTT. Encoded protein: CSVPSGGRGSEAFF.

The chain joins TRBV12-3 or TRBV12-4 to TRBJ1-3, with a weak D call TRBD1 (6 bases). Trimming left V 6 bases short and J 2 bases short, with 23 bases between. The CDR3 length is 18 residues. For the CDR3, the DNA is TGTGCCAGCAGCAAAGACACCGAAACAGGGTCCCCTGGAAACACCATATATTTT. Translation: CASSKDTETGSPGNTIYF.